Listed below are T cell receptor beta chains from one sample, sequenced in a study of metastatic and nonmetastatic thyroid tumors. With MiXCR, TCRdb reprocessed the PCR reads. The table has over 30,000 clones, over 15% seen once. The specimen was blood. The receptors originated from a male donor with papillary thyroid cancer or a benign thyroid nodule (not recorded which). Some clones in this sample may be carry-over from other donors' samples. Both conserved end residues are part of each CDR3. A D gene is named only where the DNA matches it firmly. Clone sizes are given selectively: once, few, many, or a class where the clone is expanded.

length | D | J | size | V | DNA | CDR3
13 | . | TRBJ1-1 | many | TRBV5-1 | TGCGCCAGCGGTCGAACGGTGTTGACTGAAGCTTTCTTT | CASGRTVLTEAFF
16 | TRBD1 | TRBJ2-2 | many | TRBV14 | TGTGCCAGCAGCCAATCGGACAGGGGTAACACCGGGGAGCTGTTTTTT | CASSQSDRGNTGELFF
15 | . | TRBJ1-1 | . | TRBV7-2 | TGTGCCAGCATCCCCGGACAGTGCAGATACACTGAAGCTTTCTTT | CASIPGQCRYTEAFF
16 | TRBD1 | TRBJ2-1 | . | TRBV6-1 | TGTGCCAGCAACCCACAGGGGGGAGGCTCTGCCATTGAGCAGTTCTTC | CASNPQGGGSAIEQFF
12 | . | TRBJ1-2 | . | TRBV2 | TGTGACAGCACCAGGGAAAGGGAGGGCTACACCTTC | CDSTREREGYTF
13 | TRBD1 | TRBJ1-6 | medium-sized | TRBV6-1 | TGTGCCAGCAGAACAGGGGATATTTCACCCCTCCACTTT | CASRTGDISPLHF
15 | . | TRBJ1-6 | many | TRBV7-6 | TGTGCCAGCAGCCCTGACACAAACCTTAATTCACCCCTCCACTTT | CASSPDTNLNSPLHF
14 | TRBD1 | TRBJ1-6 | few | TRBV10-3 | TGTGCCATCAGTCGGGACAGTTATAATTCACCCCTCCACTTT | CAISRDSYNSPLHF
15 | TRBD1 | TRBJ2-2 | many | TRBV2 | TGTGCCAGCTTCCAGGGGGCCCCGAACACCGGGGAGCTGTTTTTT | CASFQGAPNTGELFF
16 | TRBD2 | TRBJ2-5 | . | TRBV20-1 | TGCAGTGCGACCTTGGGGAGCGGGAGGGCCAGAGAGACCCAGTACTTC | CSATLGSGRARETQYF
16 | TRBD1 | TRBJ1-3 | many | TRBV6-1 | TGTGCCAGCAGTGTCAGGGACAGGGGGCCTGGAAACACCATATATTTT | CASSVRDRGPGNTIYF
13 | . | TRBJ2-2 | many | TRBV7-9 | TGTGCCAGCAGCTTAGGACACACCGGGGAGCTGTTTTTT | CASSLGHTGELFF
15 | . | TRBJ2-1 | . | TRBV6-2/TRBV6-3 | TGTGCCAGCTGGATCCGGGACGGAAGTATCAATGAGCAGTTCTTC | CASWIRDGSINEQFF
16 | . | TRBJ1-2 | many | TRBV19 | TGTGCCAGTAGTATTCCCGATAGCAGACTTAACTATGGCTACACCTTC | CASSIPDSRLNYGYTF
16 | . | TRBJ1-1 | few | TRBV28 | TGTGCCATATCCAGTGTTACACTGATTGTTTACTCGGGAGCTTTCTTT | CAISSVTLIVYSGAFF
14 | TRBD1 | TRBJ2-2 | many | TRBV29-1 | TGCAGCGCTGGACAGGGGGTCAACACCGGGGAGCTGTTTTTT | CSAGQGVNTGELFF
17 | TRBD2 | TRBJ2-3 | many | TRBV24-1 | TGTGCCACCAGTGGCTCGACTAGCGGGGGGGCCAGAGATACGCAGTATTTT | CATSGSTSGGARDTQYF
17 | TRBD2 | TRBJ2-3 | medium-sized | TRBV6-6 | TGTGCCAGCAGTTACCGCCAGCGGGAGGGACGGACAGATACGCAGTATTTT | CASSYRQREGRTDTQYF
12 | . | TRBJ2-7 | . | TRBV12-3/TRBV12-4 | TGTGCCAGCATTTTAGCGCCCTACGAGCAGTACTTC | CASILAPYEQYF
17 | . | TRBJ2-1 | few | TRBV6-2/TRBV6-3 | TGTGCCAGCAGCTCTCAGCCGGGACTCCACTCCTACAATGAGCAGTTCTTC | CASSSQPGLHSYNEQFF
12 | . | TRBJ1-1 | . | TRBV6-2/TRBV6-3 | TGTGCCAGCAGTTACGTTGGCCTTACTGCTTTCTTT | CASSYVGLTAFF
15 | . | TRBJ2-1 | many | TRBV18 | TGTGCCAGCTCACCGGGACTCCTACTCAACAATGAGCAGTTCTTC | CASSPGLLLNNEQFF
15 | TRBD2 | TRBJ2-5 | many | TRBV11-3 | TGTGCCAGCAGCTTAGGCGGGACTAGAGAGGAGACCCAGTACTTC | CASSLGGTREETQYF
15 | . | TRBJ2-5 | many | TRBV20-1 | TGCAGTGCTGCCGGGGGACAGCGGGTCCAAGAGACCCAGTACTTC | CSAAGGQRVQETQYF
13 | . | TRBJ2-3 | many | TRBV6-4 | TGTGCCAGCAGTGCCGCTTCCACAGATACGCAGTATTTT | CASSAASTDTQYF
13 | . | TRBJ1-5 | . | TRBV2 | TGTGCCAGCAGTGAGACAGAGGGTCTGCCCCAGCATTTT | CASSETEGLPQHF
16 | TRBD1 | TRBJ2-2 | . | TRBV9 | TGTGCCAGCAGCTTACAGGGGGAGACGAACACCGGGGAGCTGTTTTTT | CASSLQGETNTGELFF
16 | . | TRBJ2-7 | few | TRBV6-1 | TGTGCCCCCTCCCGACCCGAGACAGAGTTTTCCTACGAGCAGTACTTC | CAPSRPETEFSYEQYF
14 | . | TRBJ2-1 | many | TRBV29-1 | TGCAGCGTTGATGGGCAGACTTCGTCGGGAGAGCAGTTCTTC | CSVDGQTSSGEQFF
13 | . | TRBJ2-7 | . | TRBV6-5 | TGTGCCAGCAGTTGGGCCTTATCCTACGAGCAGTACTTC | CASSWALSYEQYF
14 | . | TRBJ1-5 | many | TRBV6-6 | TGTGCCAGCAGTTACTCGGGGGGCAATCAGCCCCAGCATTTT | CASSYSGGNQPQHF
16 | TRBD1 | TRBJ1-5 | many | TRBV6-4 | TGTGCCAGCAGTCCATTCCCGGGACAGGGCAATCAGCCCCAGCATTTT | CASSPFPGQGNQPQHF
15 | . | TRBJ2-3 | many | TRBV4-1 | TGCGCCAGCAGCCAAGGGACTCTCGGCAAGGATACGCAGTATTTT | CASSQGTLGKDTQYF
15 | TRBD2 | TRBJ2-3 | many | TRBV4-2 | TGTGCCAGCAGCCCCGGGACTAGCGACACAGATACGCAGTATTTT | CASSPGTSDTDTQYF
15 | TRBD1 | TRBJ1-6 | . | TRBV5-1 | TGCGCCAGCAGCTTGACGGACAGGACGAATTCACCCCTCCACTTT | CASSLTDRTNSPLHF
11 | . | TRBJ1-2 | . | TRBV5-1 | TGCGCCAGCAGGCATGCTGAACGCTACACCTTC | CASRHAERYTF
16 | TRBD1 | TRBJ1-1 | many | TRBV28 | TGTGCCAGCAGTTTCCCCGGACAGGCGATGAACACTGAAGCTTTCTTT | CASSFPGQAMNTEAFF
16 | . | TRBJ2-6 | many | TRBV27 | TGTGCCAGCACCAATATTGGGGGCGCTGGGGCCAACGTCCTGACTTTC | CASTNIGGAGANVLTF
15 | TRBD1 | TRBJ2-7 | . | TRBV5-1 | TGCGCCAGCATCTTGCAACTGGACAGGGGAGGCGAGCAGTACTTC | CASILQLDRGGEQYF
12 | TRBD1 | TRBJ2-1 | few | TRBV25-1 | TGTGCCAGCCGGGACAGGGTTGATCGGCAGTTCTTC | CASRDRVDRQFF
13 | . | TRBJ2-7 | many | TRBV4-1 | TGCGCCAGCAGCCAAGGTTGGGGGCCCGAGCAGTACTTC | CASSQGWGPEQYF
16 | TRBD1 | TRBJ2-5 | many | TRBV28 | TGTGCCAGCAGTTTTCAGGGGGCCGGCCCGCGGGAGACCCAGTACTTC | CASSFQGAGPRETQYF
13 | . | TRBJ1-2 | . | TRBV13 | TGTGCCAGCAGCTTATCCAGGACCTATGGCTACACCTTC | CASSLSRTYGYTF
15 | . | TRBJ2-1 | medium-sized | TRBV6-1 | TGTGCCAGCATTCGTAGGGGGGCATCCAACAATGAGCAGTTCTTC | CASIRRGASNNEQFF
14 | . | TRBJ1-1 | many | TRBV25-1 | TGTGCCAGCAGTGAATTGGGGGCAGACACTGAAGCTTTCTTT | CASSELGADTEAFF
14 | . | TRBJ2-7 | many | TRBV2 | TGTGCCAGCAATGGGGGGCAGCTCTCCTACGAGCAGTACTTC | CASNGGQLSYEQYF